This is a list of T cell receptor beta chains from one sample in a study of blood T cells in healthy people across ages. One entry per CDR3 protein, called by TCRdb with MiXCR from the 5' RACE reads. This table has about 290,000 distinct CDR3 sequences, around 27% appearing once. Sequencing input: blood. The receptor set was obtained from a woman in her 70s in good health. CDR3s include the opening cysteine and the closing phenylalanine or tryptophan. Fields, in order: D gene, V gene, J gene, clone size, CDR3 protein, CDR3 DNA. A D gene is named only where the DNA matches it firmly. A clone size is listed for some rows: how often the clone was seen (once, few, many), or a class if it is expanded.

.	TRBV6-2/TRBV6-3	TRBJ2-7	few	CATATLPYERYF	TGTGCCACCGCTACCCTTCCCTACGAGCGGTACTTC
.	TRBV12-3/TRBV12-4	TRBJ1-1	once	CASSLEGSGTEALF	TGTGCCAGCAGTTTAGAGGGCTCGGGCACTGAAGCTCTCTTT
TRBD2	TRBV7-2	TRBJ2-7	.	CASSLKASGSSYEQYF	TGTGCCAGCAGCTTGAAAGCTAGCGGGAGCTCCTACGAGCAGTACTTC
.	TRBV29-1	TRBJ2-7	few	CSARLDSYEQYF	TGCAGCGCCAGACTCGACAGCTACGAGCAGTACTTC
.	TRBV12-3/TRBV12-4	TRBJ1-3	many	CASSEDINGNTIYF	TGTGCCAGCAGTGAGGACATCAACGGAAACACCATATATTTT
TRBD1	TRBV6-6	TRBJ1-1	.	CASMGQGAIDGLAEAFF	TGTGCCAGCATGGGGCAGGGGGCTATCGATGGATTAGCTGAAGCTTTCTTT
.	TRBV18	TRBJ2-3	once	CVSSPPAGFPTDTQYF	TGTGTCAGCTCACCACCAGCAGGGTTCCCCACAGATACGCAGTATTTT
TRBD2	TRBV20-1	TRBJ2-7	few	CSAPSGRANYEQYF	TGCAGTGCACCAAGCGGGAGGGCCAACTACGAGCAGTACTTC
TRBD2	TRBV28	TRBJ2-5	.	CASSLSSGVQETQYF	TGTGCCAGCAGTTTATCTAGCGGGGTCCAAGAGACCCAGTACTTC
.	TRBV6-2/TRBV6-3	TRBJ1-1	few	CASSYQNRDTEAFF	TGTGCCAGCAGTTACCAGAATCGGGACACTGAAGCTTTCTTT
.	TRBV6-7	TRBJ1-5	few	CATQNCGNQPQHF	TGTGCCACCCAAAATTGCGGCAATCAGCCCCAGCATTTT
TRBD2	TRBV20-1	TRBJ2-5	few	CSARGPIQRDVLETQYF	TGCAGTGCTAGAGGCCCTATCCAGCGGGACGTTTTAGAGACCCAGTACTTC
.	TRBV19	TRBJ2-7	.	CASTSDSYEQYF	TGTGCCAGTACTAGCGACTCCTACGAGCAGTACTTC
.	TRBV20-1	TRBJ2-7	.	CSARDFAGIYEQYF	TGCAGTGCTAGAGATTTCGCGGGAATCTACGAGCAGTACTTC
.	TRBV4-2	TRBJ2-5	many	CASSPTSGRQETQYF	TGTGCCAGCAGCCCAACCTCTGGTCGGCAAGAGACCCAGTACTTC
.	TRBV5-1	TRBJ2-3	.	CASSPGGVGDTQYF	TGCGCCAGCAGCCCCGGTGGGGTGGGAGATACGCAGTATTTT
.	TRBV7-2	TRBJ2-1	.	CASSRAGSYQGNEQFF	TGTGCCAGCAGCCGCGCCGGGTCCTACCAGGGAAATGAGCAGTTCTTC
.	TRBV4-3	TRBJ1-5	few	CASSQQGGQPQHF	TGCGCCAGCAGCCAGCAAGGGGGACAGCCCCAGCATTTT
.	TRBV10-3	TRBJ1-5	.	CAAQGQYNQPQHF	TGTGCCGCCCAGGGGCAGTACAATCAGCCCCAGCATTTT
TRBD1	TRBV6-5	TRBJ2-1	few	CAIPGQRYNEQFF	TGTGCCATACCGGGACAGCGGTACAATGAGCAGTTCTTC
.	TRBV12-3/TRBV12-4	TRBJ2-3	few	CASSLAQGLYTQYF	TGTGCCAGCAGTTTAGCCCAGGGACTGTATACGCAGTATTTT
.	TRBV2	TRBJ2-3	.	CASSLRTRVGTDTQYF	TGTGCCAGCAGCCTAAGAACCAGGGTCGGCACAGATACGCAGTATTTT
.	TRBV7-3	TRBJ2-7	many	CASSRDGGGTDEQYF	TGTGCCAGCAGCCGCGACGGTGGCGGAACTGACGAGCAGTACTTC
.	TRBV5-1	TRBJ2-7	few	CASSLGGASYEQYF	TGCGCCAGCAGCCTTGGGGGGGCCTCCTACGAGCAGTACTTC
.	TRBV27	TRBJ2-1	.	CASSYGLPANNEQFF	TGTGCCAGCAGTTATGGACTGCCAGCTAACAATGAGCAGTTCTTC
.	TRBV29-1	TRBJ2-3	few	CSVIPGTDTQYF	TGCAGCGTCATACCCGGCACAGATACGCAGTATTTT
TRBD1	TRBV12-5	TRBJ2-1	few	CASGQDRGPYNEQFF	TGTGCTAGTGGCCAGGACAGGGGGCCTTACAATGAGCAGTTCTTC
TRBD1	TRBV29-1	TRBJ2-7	.	CSGRDRAGEQYF	TGCAGCGGACGGGACAGAGCCGGCGAGCAGTACTTC
.	TRBV6-2/TRBV6-3	TRBJ2-2	.	CASSYSAGTTNTGELFF	TGTGCCAGCAGTTACTCGGCCGGGACAACAAACACCGGGGAGCTGTTTTTT
.	TRBV11-1	TRBJ1-2	few	CASSYEGDGYTF	TGTGCCAGCAGCTACGAGGGAGATGGCTACACCTTC
.	TRBV5-1	TRBJ2-5	.	CASSADMYQETQYF	TGCGCCAGCAGCGCCGACATGTACCAAGAGACCCAGTACTTC
.	TRBV4-3	TRBJ2-5	.	CASSQEGRGTQYF	TGCGCCAGCAGCCAAGAGGGCCGGGGGACCCAGTACTTC
TRBD1	TRBV3-1	TRBJ1-4	.	CASSQATGSEKLFF	TGTGCCAGCAGCCAAGCGACAGGGAGCGAAAAACTGTTTTTT
.	TRBV7-2	TRBJ1-4	few	CASTLGGVANEKLFF	TGTGCCAGCACCCTAGGGGGAGTGGCTAATGAAAAACTGTTTTTT
TRBD1	TRBV4-1	TRBJ1-1	.	CASSGQGAFDAFF	TGCGCCAGCAGCGGACAGGGGGCGTTCGACGCTTTCTTT
.	TRBV3-1	TRBJ1-4	many	CASSQTDGTEKLFF	TGTGCCAGCAGCCAAACAGATGGGACGGAAAAACTGTTTTTT
.	TRBV5-1	TRBJ2-7	.	CASSRVTDPYEQYF	TGCGCCAGCAGCCGGGTGACTGACCCCTACGAGCAGTACTTC
TRBD2	TRBV20-1	TRBJ2-1	.	CSASPGTSGGYNEQFF	TGCAGTGCTAGTCCCGGGACTAGCGGGGGTTACAATGAGCAGTTCTTC
TRBD2	TRBV20-1	TRBJ2-3	many	CSALAGEPDTQYF	TGCAGTGCTCTAGCGGGAGAGCCAGATACGCAGTATTTT
.	TRBV28	TRBJ2-3	.	CATHGGRGGTDTQYF	TGTGCCACCCATGGGGGGAGAGGGGGCACAGATACGCAGTATTTT
TRBD1	TRBV2	TRBJ2-1	few	CASSERQGATYNEQFF	TGTGCCAGCAGTGAAAGGCAGGGGGCGACCTACAATGAGCAGTTCTTC
TRBD2	TRBV4-2	TRBJ2-1	few	CASSQKPSASGGFENEQFF	TGTGCCAGCAGCCAAAAACCGTCGGCTAGCGGGGGGTTTGAGAATGAGCAGTTCTTC
.	TRBV20-1	TRBJ2-1	.	CSGWIPGNEQFF	TGCAGTGGGTGGATCCCTGGGAATGAGCAGTTCTTC
.	TRBV7-2	TRBJ1-5	few	CASSQTQNQPQHF	TGTGCCAGCAGCCAAACACAAAATCAGCCCCAGCATTTT
.	TRBV21-1	TRBJ2-7	once	CASSKEDLGTSGYEQYF	TGTGCCAGCAGCAAAGAGGACTTGGGGACTAGCGGATACGAGCAGTACTTC
.	TRBV20-1	TRBJ2-1	.	CSARDTGTITYNEQFF	TGCAGTGCTAGAGATACCGGGACAATTACCTACAATGAGCAGTTCTTC
TRBD1	TRBV18	TRBJ2-1	.	CASSQGTGVSEQFF	TGTGCCAGCTCACAAGGGACAGGGGTATCGGAGCAGTTCTTC
.	TRBV9	TRBJ1-4	few	CASSVRQSATNEKLFF	TGTGCCAGCAGCGTCAGGCAAAGTGCAACTAATGAAAAACTGTTTTTT